A selection of T cell receptor beta chains follows, all from one sample in a study of blood T cell repertoires in COVID-19. Clones were sequenced by immunoSEQ multiplex PCR, and TCRdb holds only the in-frame ones, with some missing. Of 300,000 to 350,000 clones listed, 87% are singletons. The specimen sequenced was peripheral blood. The receptors here all came from a woman aged 45-65 years with COVID-19, enrolled during active disease. CDR3s include the opening cysteine and the closing phenylalanine or tryptophan. Each record gives: CDR3 length, clone size, D gene, J gene, V gene, CDR3 DNA, CDR3 protein. A D gene is named only where the DNA matches it firmly. A clone size is listed for some rows: how often the clone was seen (once, few, many), or a class if it is expanded.

13,.,TRBD1,TRBJ2-1,TRBV19,TGTGCCAGTAGTAACCGACAGGGCGATGAGCAGTTCTTC,CASSNRQGDEQFF
16,.,.,TRBJ2-7,TRBV5-1,TGCGCCAGCAGCGCTGGTGGGGGGAGTCAGTCCTACGAGCAGTACTTC,CASSAGGGSQSYEQYF
13,.,TRBD1,TRBJ1-2,TRBV29-1,TGCAGCGTTGAGACAGGGTCCGACTATGGCTACACCTTC,CSVETGSDYGYTF
13,once,.,TRBJ1-2,TRBV11-2,TGTGCCAGCAGCTTTACAGCAAACTATGGCTACACCTTC,CASSFTANYGYTF
16,.,.,TRBJ2-5,TRBV7-7,TGTGCCAGCAGCTTAGTGGGGGCAGGTGGGTCGGAGACCCAGTACTTC,CASSLVGAGGSETQYF
14,.,TRBD1,TRBJ1-6,TRBV5-5,TGTGCCAGCACCGGACAGGGGATTCGTTCACCCCTCCACTTT,CASTGQGIRSPLHF
14,.,TRBD1,TRBJ1-1,TRBV6-5,TGTGCCAGCAGTTACAGTCACAGGGGGCGGGAAGCTTTCTTT,CASSYSHRGREAFF
15,.,.,TRBJ1-1,TRBV19,TGTGCCAGTAGTAATAACCCGAATGGACAGACAGAAGCTTTCTTT,CASSNNPNGQTEAFF
16,once,TRBD2,TRBJ2-3,TRBV11-3,TGTGCCAGCAGCCCGGGATCCGGGACTAGACGAGATACGCAGTATTTT,CASSPGSGTRRDTQYF
15,.,.,TRBJ2-3,TRBV19,TGTGCCAGTAGTATGGGAGGACAACTCACGAATACGCAGTATTTT,CASSMGGQLTNTQYF
13,.,.,TRBJ1-5,TRBV6-5,TGTGCCAGCAGTTACCAGATAAATCAGCCCCAGCATTTT,CASSYQINQPQHF
17,.,TRBD1,TRBJ1-1,TRBV3-1/TRBV3-2,TGTGCCAGCAGCCAAACGGGCTGGGACAGGGCGAACACTGAAGCTTTCTTT,CASSQTGWDRANTEAFF
13,.,TRBD1,TRBJ1-2,TRBV3-1/TRBV3-2,TGTGCCAGCAGCGCACAGGGGACCTATGGCTACACCTTC,CASSAQGTYGYTF
13,.,.,TRBJ2-2,TRBV24-1,TGTGCCACCAGACCTGGACAGTCCGGGGAGCTGTTTTTT,CATRPGQSGELFF
11,.,.,TRBJ2-7,TRBV6-6,TGTGCCAGCCGAGGTTCCCCGGAGCAGTACTTC,CASRGSPEQYF
15,.,.,TRBJ1-2,TRBV7-9,TGTGCCAGCAGCTTAGCCTCAGGGCTAAACTATGGCTACACCTTC,CASSLASGLNYGYTF
13,once,TRBD1,TRBJ1-2,TRBV29-1,TGCAGCGTTGACGCCGGGACAGGCCATGGCTACACCTTC,CSVDAGTGHGYTF
15,.,.,TRBJ1-2,TRBV19,TGTGCCAGTAGTATATCGGGGGGCGCCGGCTATGGCTACACCTTC,CASSISGGAGYGYTF
14,.,.,TRBJ1-5,TRBV6-6,TGTGCCAGCAACCGTAGGGGGAGCAATCAGCCCCAGCATTTT,CASNRRGSNQPQHF
16,.,.,TRBJ2-1,TRBV6-5,TGTGCCAGCAGTTACCCGGCGGCGGGACTCCGGCGGGAGCAGTTCTTC,CASSYPAAGLRREQFF
16,.,.,TRBJ2-1,TRBV6-1,TGTGCCAGCAGCGAACAGGGCGGGAGTCTCTACAATGAGCAGTTCTTC,CASSEQGGSLYNEQFF
20,.,TRBD2,TRBJ2-4,TRBV6-1,TGTGCCAGCAGTGCCGGACTAGCGGGAGACGTTGGGTTGGCCAAAAACATTCAGTACTTC,CASSAGLAGDVGLAKNIQYF
14,once,.,TRBJ1-1,TRBV30,TGTGCCTGGACACGATCCGCGTTGAACACTGAAGCTTTCTTT,CAWTRSALNTEAFF
15,.,TRBD1,TRBJ2-4,TRBV6-5,TGTGCCAGCAGTTCCGGACAGGCATCGTTGTTCATTCAGTACTTC,CASSSGQASLFIQYF
15,.,.,TRBJ2-2,TRBV5-1,TGCGCCAGCAGCCCGGCTGGCGGATACACCGGGGAGCTGTTTTTT,CASSPAGGYTGELFF
13,once,.,TRBJ1-1,TRBV5-1,TGCGCCAGCAGCCAACAGGGATGGACTGAAGCTTTCTTT,CASSQQGWTEAFF
13,.,.,TRBJ1-4,TRBV12-3/TRBV12-4,TGTGCCAGCAGTCGGAGCCGTAATGAAAAACTGTTTTTT,CASSRSRNEKLFF
16,few,TRBD2,TRBJ2-1,TRBV6-1,TGTGCCAGCAGTGAATCTTTAGCGGGGATATACAATGAGCAGTTCTTC,CASSESLAGIYNEQFF
15,once,TRBD1,TRBJ1-2,TRBV6-2/TRBV6-3,TGTGCCAGCAGCTCAGGGGGGTCCGGAAACTATGGCTACACCTTC,CASSSGGSGNYGYTF